This T cell receptor beta chain was documented in a study of blood T cell repertoires in COVID-19. About the research overall: The study drew acute and convalescent COVID-19 samples from the United States, Italy and Spain. Sources were T cells, B-cell-depleted T cells, or PBMCs; the material itself was cDNA or gDNA.

This clone was seen more than once but under ten times. In the authors' workflow: Estimation of nucleated cell counts was performed using reference gene primer amplification. Sequencing was performed with immunoSEQ multiplex PCR; in TCRdb, only in-frame clones are kept and a portion is missing. V, J and clone size are those of that table, while D and trimming were read from the DNA. Here the sample spans more than 400,000 clones, roughly 88% being singletons. V was clipped by 0 bases and J by 0 bases, with 12 bases between them. The germline CDR1 and CDR2 sequences are SEHNR and FQNEAQ (reference sequence). The CDR3 contains 17 residues.

This clonotype was sampled from a human donor in a cohort sampled during active COVID-19. V gene TRBV7-9 combines with J gene TRBJ2-4, with a tentative D call TRBD1 (5 bases). Sample: peripheral blood. The CDR3 DNA follows: TGTGCCAGCAGCTTAGCACAGGTCTCACTAGCCAAAAACATTCAGTACTTC. Protein product: CASSLAQVSLAKNIQYF.